This T cell receptor beta chain was identified during a study of early T cells in non-severe SARS-CoV-2 infection. The wider study: Sequencing of bulk RNA from unsorted whole blood was done, without chain pairing.

About this clonotype itself: Its antigen is still unknown.

General observations from the study: Reliance on VDJdb matching favored anti-spike CD8 responses; private and CD4 specificities were missed.

The CDR3 has 16 amino acids. J lost 0 bases, V lost 1 base, and 4 bases had no gene match. From germline, CDR1 is SGHDT and CDR2 YYEEEE. Unique molecular identifiers tagged individual cDNA molecules. From the 5' RACE reads, TCRdb called clonotypes with MiXCR, one entry per CDR3 protein. The table records about 58,000 distinct CDR3 sequences, over 9.5% of them present only once. The clonotype originates from an adult who was a healthcare worker with PCR-confirmed SARS-CoV-2 infection or an uninfected control (not recorded which). The source material was whole blood. The chain joins TRBV5-6 to TRBJ1-5; 7 bases are a match to TRBD1. The CDR3 spells CASSLTGVYSNQPQHF. CDR3 DNA sequence: TGTGCCAGCAGCTTGACAGGGGTTTATAGCAATCAGCCCCAGCATTTT.